The present entry profiles one T cell receptor (beta chain) with its context. What it binds is not known. The sample comes from a study of cytomegalovirus exposure and HLA in healthy donors. Study as a whole: Unique TCRs from HLA-typed donors, some 85 million of them, were held in an early data release. Whole-study findings and limits: Using a false discovery rate of 0.05, a later analysis showed that 16,000 or so TCR beta sequences were associated with HLA alleles. Many donors shared some public TCRs, even though most TCR sequences were rare. In an earlier analysis, most TCR beta V segments were productive about 90% or about 30% of the time.

The PCR contained 60 Vbeta and 13 Jbeta primers. TCRdb's table, derived via immunoSEQ multiplex PCR, lists solely in-frame clones and lacks some. This table holds roughly 180,000 clones, 70% to 90% found once. The sample comprised PBMCs. This receptor was identified in a woman between 18 and 30 years old in good health and CMV-seronegative.

CDR3 amino acids: CASSLGLGFSEQFF. Here the CDR3 DNA reads TGTGCCAGCAGTTTGGGACTAGGGTTTTCGGAGCAGTTCTTC. The chain carries TRBV28 and TRBJ2-1; TRBD2 matches 8 bases. Germline CDR1 MDHEN, CDR2 SYDVKM. The CDR3 is made up of 14 amino acids. Trimming took 3 bases from V and 10 from J; bases not matched to a gene: 8. Supplemented by reference TRBV28 and TRBJ2-1, the full variable domain reads DVKVTQSSRYLVKRTGEKVFLECVQDMDHENMFWYRQDPGLGLRLIYFSYDVKMKEKGDIPEGYSVSREKKERFSLILESASTNQTSMYLCASSLGLGFSEQFFGPGTRLTVL.